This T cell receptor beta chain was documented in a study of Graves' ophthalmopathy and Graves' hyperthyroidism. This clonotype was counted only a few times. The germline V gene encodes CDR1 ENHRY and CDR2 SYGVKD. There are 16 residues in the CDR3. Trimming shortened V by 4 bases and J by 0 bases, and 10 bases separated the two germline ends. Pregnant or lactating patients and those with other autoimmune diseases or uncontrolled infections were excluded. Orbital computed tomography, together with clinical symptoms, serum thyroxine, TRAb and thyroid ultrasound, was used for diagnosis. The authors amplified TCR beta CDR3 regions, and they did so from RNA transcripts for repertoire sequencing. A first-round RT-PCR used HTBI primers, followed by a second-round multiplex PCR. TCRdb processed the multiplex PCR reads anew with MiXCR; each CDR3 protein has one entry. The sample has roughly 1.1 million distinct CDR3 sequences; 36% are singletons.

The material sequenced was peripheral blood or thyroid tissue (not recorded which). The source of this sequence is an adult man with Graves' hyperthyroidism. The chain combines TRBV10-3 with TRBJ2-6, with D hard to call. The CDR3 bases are TGTGCCATCAGTGGCAGAATTAGCTCTGGGGCCAACGTCCTGACTTTC. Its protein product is CAISGRISSGANVLTF.